This TCR beta chain was captured in a study of blood T cell repertoires in COVID-19. Per the germline V gene, CDR1 is SNHLY and CDR2 is FYNNEI. J gave up 7 bases and V 4 bases, and 6 bases lay outside the gene matches. This CDR3 has 14 amino acids. Some clones are missing from TCRdb's copy, which holds only in-frame ones; the method was immunoSEQ multiplex PCR. The table has around 95,000 clones, less than 90% seen once. The rearrangement links TRBV2 to TRBJ2-1; 8 bases match TRBD1. Sequenced sample: peripheral blood. The receptor was derived from a man between 25 and 39 years old in a cohort sampled during active COVID-19. CDR3 in DNA: TGTGCCAGCAGTGGGCAGGGGGCTGCAAATGAGCAGTTCTTC. The encoded protein is CASSGQGAANEQFF.